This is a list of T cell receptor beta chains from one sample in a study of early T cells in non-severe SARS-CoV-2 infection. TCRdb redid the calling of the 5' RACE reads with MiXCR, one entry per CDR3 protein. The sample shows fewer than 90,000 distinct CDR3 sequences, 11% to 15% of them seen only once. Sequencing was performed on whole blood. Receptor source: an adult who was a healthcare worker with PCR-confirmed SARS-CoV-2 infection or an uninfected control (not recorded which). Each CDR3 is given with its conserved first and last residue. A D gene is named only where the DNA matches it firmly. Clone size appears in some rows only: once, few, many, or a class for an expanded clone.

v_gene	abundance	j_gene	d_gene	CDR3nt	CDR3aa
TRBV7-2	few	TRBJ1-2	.	TGTGCCAGCAGCTTAACAAACGAAGGCTACACCTTC	CASSLTNEGYTF
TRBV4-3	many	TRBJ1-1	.	TGCGCCAGCAGCCAAGATCGAGGAGGTCCGATGAACACTGAAGCTTTCTTT	CASSQDRGGPMNTEAFF
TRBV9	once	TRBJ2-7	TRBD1	TGTGCCAGCAGCGCCGCAATAGGGGGACAGTACGAGCAGTACTTC	CASSAAIGGQYEQYF
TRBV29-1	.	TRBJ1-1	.	TGCAGCGTTGCCCTCCGGGTCGCTACTGAAGCTTTCTTT	CSVALRVATEAFF
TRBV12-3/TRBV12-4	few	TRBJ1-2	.	TGTGCCAGCAGTTTTATAGGAACCTATGGCTACACCTTC	CASSFIGTYGYTF
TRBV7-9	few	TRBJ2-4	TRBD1	TGTGCCAGCAGCTTAACCCAGATAACCTTACCAACGGGACAGGGGCGCGTGAACATTCAGTACTTC	CASSLTQITLPTGQGRVNIQYF
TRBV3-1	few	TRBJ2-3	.	TGTGCCAGCAGCCAAGGACAGATAGATACGCAGTATTTT	CASSQGQIDTQYF
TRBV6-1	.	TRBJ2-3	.	TGTGCCAGCAGGGACTCCGGGATCAATACGCAGTATTTT	CASRDSGINTQYF
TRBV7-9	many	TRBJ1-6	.	TGTGCCAGCAGCTTAGATCCGGGGGGAAATTCACCCCTCCACTTT	CASSLDPGGNSPLHF
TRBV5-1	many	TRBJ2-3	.	TGCGCCAGCAGCTCCAAGGCTGGATTGTCAGATACGCAGTATTTT	CASSSKAGLSDTQYF
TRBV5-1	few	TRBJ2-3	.	TGCGCCAGCAGCTCTGAGGGAACGGTAGGAGGAGATACGCAGTATTTT	CASSSEGTVGGDTQYF
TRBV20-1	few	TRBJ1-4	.	TGCAGTGCTAGGCGGGGGAACGAAAAACTGTTTTTT	CSARRGNEKLFF
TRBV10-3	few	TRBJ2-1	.	TGTGCCAACCGGGGTAATCGGTACAATGAGCAGTTCTTC	CANRGNRYNEQFF
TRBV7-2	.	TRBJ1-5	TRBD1	TGTGCCAGCAGCTTCGACAGGGCCGGCAATCAGCCCCAGCATTTT	CASSFDRAGNQPQHF
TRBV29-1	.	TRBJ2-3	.	TGCAGCCATGGGGGAAATACGCAGTATTTT	CSHGGNTQYF
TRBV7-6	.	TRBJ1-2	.	TGTGCCAGCAGCTTAGAAGTGGGTCTTTCCTATGGCTACACCTTC	CASSLEVGLSYGYTF
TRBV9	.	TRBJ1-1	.	TGTGCCAGCAGCAAGGGCGGTGACACTGAAGCTTTCTTT	CASSKGGDTEAFF
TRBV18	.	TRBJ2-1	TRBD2	TGTGCCAGCTCTCCTAGGACTCCCCAGCGGGGTTCTAATGAGCAGTTCTTC	CASSPRTPQRGSNEQFF
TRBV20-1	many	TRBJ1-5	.	TGCAGTGCTAGAGAAGCACATTTGGATAGCAATCAGCCCCAGCATTTT	CSAREAHLDSNQPQHF
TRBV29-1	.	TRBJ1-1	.	TGCAGCGTTTCGACCTACACTGAAGCTTTCTTT	CSVSTYTEAFF
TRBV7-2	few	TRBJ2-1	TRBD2	TGTGCCAGCATGCTAGCGGGGGGTAATGAGCAGTTCTTC	CASMLAGGNEQFF
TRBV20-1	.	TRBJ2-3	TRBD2	TGCAGTTCCGGGGTCCCAGCGGGGTCCACAGATACGCAGTATTTT	CSSGVPAGSTDTQYF
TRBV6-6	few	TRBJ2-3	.	TGTGCCAGCAGTGGAGGGGTAGAGACGCAGTATTTT	CASSGGVETQYF
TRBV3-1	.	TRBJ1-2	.	TGTGCCAGCAGCCAAGGGGGCGTCCCTAACTATGGCTACACCTTC	CASSQGGVPNYGYTF
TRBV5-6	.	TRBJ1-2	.	TGTGCCAGCAGCTTGGGGGCGCGCTATGGCTACACCTTC	CASSLGARYGYTF
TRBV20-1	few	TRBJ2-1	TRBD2	TGCAGTGCTGGACTAGCGGGGGGCAGCTCCTACAATGAGCAGTTCTTC	CSAGLAGGSSYNEQFF
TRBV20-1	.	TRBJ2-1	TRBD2	TGCAGTGCTAGAGATCAGGGACTAGCGGGGGGTGTTGAGCAGTTCTTC	CSARDQGLAGGVEQFF
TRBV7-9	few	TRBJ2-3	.	TGTGCCAGCCTCCTGTCTGATCCCGCAGATACGCAGTATTTT	CASLLSDPADTQYF
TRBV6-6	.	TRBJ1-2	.	TGTGCCAGCAGCACCCCGTTAAACTATGGCTACACCTTC	CASSTPLNYGYTF